The clone carrying this TCR beta chain has only one observation. Its specificity is unknown. This specimen belongs to a study of cytomegalovirus exposure and HLA in healthy donors. Study-wide results and limits: HLA allele associations emerged for roughly 16,000 TCR beta sequences in a later analysis, at 0.05 false discovery rate.

Primers for the PCR totalled 60 Vbeta and 13 Jbeta. Produced via immunoSEQ multiplex PCR; TCRdb's table is partial and in-frame only. Among around 150,000 clones listed, approximately 78% were seen once. The germline V gene has CDR1 MGHRA and CDR2 YSYEKL. V dropped 7 bases and J dropped 0 bases, with 16 bases sitting between them. The CDR3 contains 16 residues. Sequenced input: PBMCs. The chain has TRBV4-1 and TRBJ1-3; D is undetermined. The source of this sequence is a girl aged 2 to 10 in good health and CMV-seropositive. The CDR3 region is CASTRFRVLSGNTIYF. Written as DNA, the CDR3 is TGCGCCAGCACTCGTTTTCGGGTCCTCTCTGGAAACACCATATATTTT.